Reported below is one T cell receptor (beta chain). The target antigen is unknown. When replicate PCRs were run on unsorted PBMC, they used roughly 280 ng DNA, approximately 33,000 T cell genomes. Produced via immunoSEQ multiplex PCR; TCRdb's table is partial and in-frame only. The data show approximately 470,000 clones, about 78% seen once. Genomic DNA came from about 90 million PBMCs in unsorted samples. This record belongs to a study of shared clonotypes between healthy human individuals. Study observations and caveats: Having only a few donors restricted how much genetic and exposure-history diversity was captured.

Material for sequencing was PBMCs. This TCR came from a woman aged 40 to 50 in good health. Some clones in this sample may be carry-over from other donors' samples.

Written as DNA, the CDR3 is TGTGCCAGCAGTGAAGCGCCAGGACAGGGTGTCACCATATATTTT. Its protein is CASSEAPGQGVTIYF. The V gene is TRBV6-1, the J gene TRBJ1-3; 8 bases align to TRBD1. V was pared by 0 bases and J by 9 bases, with 7 bases of the junction left unmatched. CDR1 is MNHNS and CDR2 is SASEGT in the germline V gene. The CDR3 spans 15 residues.